The 28 T cell receptor beta chains listed next were all sequenced from one sample in a study of blood T cell repertoires in COVID-19. Method: immunoSEQ multiplex PCR; TCRdb's copy keeps in-frame clones and lacks some. The data hold about 140,000 clones, with roughly 80% observed a single time. Sample: peripheral blood. These receptors all stem from a man in his fifties with acute or convalescent COVID-19.

The CDR3 sequence is CASSRGLEETQYF. The CDR3 DNA is TGTGCCAGCAGCCGGGGACTGGAAGAGACCCAGTACTTC. The chain combines TRBV7-3 with TRBJ2-5, with a tentative D call TRBD2 (6 bases). V was trimmed by 5 bases and J by 3 bases, leaving 10 bases between them. Germline V gene sequence: CDR1 SGHTA, CDR2 FQGTGA. This CDR3 contains 13 residues.

The sample holds one count of this clone. The rearrangement uses TRBV30 and TRBJ1-1; D not certain. The germline CDR1 and CDR2 sequences are GTSNPN and SVGIG (reference sequence). CDR3 size: 15 residues. Deletions cut 2 bases from V and 1 base from J, with 14 bases between. CDR3 sequence (DNA): TGTGCCTGGAGTCCAAGAATTCGAGAGAACACTGAAGCTTTCTTT. This encodes CAWSPRIRENTEAFF.

This clone came up a few times. This rearrangement joins TRBV4-1 to TRBJ1-4; D gene ambiguous. Per the germline V gene, CDR1 is MGHRA and CDR2 is YSYEKL. The CDR3 has 16 residues. V was trimmed by 0 bases and J by 4 bases, leaving 12 bases between them. CDR3 sequence reads: CASSQDSSVFNEKLFF. The CDR3 nucleotides read TGCGCCAGCAGCCAAGATTCTTCAGTTTTTAATGAAAAACTGTTTTTT.

The V call is TRBV29-1, the J call TRBJ1-2; D uncertain. Trimming cost V 1 base and J 5 bases, with 17 bases left between them. This CDR3 has 15 residues. The V gene's germline CDR1 is SQVTM and CDR2 ANQGSEA. In nucleotides, the CDR3 is TGCAGCGTTGAAGGGCCTACAGACGAGAATTATGGCTACACCTTC. Encoded protein: CSVEGPTDENYGYTF.

The chain joins TRBV7-8 to TRBJ1-1, with 7 nucleotides matching TRBD1. Losses at the gene ends were 6 bases for V and 2 bases for J; bases not matched to a gene: 6. From germline, CDR1 is SGHVS and CDR2 FQNEAQ. This CDR3 region has 14 residues. DNA for the CDR3: TGTGCCAGCAGTAAGAACAGGGGAAACACTGAAGCTTTCTTT. Its protein product is CASSKNRGNTEAFF. Combining the CDR3 with reference TRBV7-8 and TRBJ1-1 gives the whole variable domain GAGVSQSPRYKVAKRGQDVALRCDPISGHVSLFWYQQALGQGPEFLTYFQNEAQLDKSGLPSDRFFAERPEGSVSTLKIQRTQQEDSAVYLCASSKNRGNTEAFFGQGTRLTVV.

The CDR3: CASSLWDRGPTDTQYF. For the CDR3, the DNA is TGCGCCAGCAGCCTATGGGACAGGGGGCCCACAGATACGCAGTATTTT. The chain recombines TRBV5-1 with TRBJ2-3; 12 bases are shared with TRBD1. From germline, CDR1 is SGHRS and CDR2 YFSETQ. The ends lost 4 bases at V and 2 bases at J; junction bases unmatched: 5. The CDR3 extends over 16 amino acids.

V is TRBV7-8 and J is TRBJ1-2; 8 bases fit TRBD1. Germline V lookup: CDR1 SGHVS, CDR2 FQNEAQ. Losses at the gene ends were 5 bases for V and 4 bases for J; bases not matched to a gene: 6. This CDR3 has 14 amino acids. This chain's CDR3 is CASSPGQGRYGYTF. Here the CDR3 DNA reads TGTGCCAGCAGCCCAGGACAGGGCCGCTATGGCTACACCTTC.

This sequence joins TRBV7-6 and TRBJ1-1; D may be TRBD1 (5 bases). V gave up 4 bases and J gave up 4 bases, with 16 bases separating them. Germline V lookup: CDR1 SGHVS, CDR2 FNYEAQ. This CDR3 spans 15 amino acids. The CDR3 coding sequence is TGTGCCAGCAGCTACAAAGGGAACAGGATCACTGAAGCTTTCTTT. Its translation: CASSYKGNRITEAFF.

CDR3 nucleotide sequence: TGTGCCAGCAGTTACGTTAGGACTCTGCGCACTGAAGCTTTCTTT. This translates into CASSYVRTLRTEAFF. The chain has TRBV6-5 and TRBJ1-1; D gene uncertain. V was pared by 2 bases and J by 4 bases, with 14 bases between. In germline, CDR1 is MNHEY, CDR2 SVGAGI. This CDR3 is built from 15 residues.

The rearrangement links TRBV30 to TRBJ1-3; D gene unclear. In germline, CDR1 is GTSNPN, CDR2 SVGIG (reference sequence). Trimming cost V 4 bases and J 2 bases, with 15 bases left between them. The CDR3 has 15 residues. The CDR3 coding sequence is TGTGCCTGGACCATCAGTGGGCTACCTGGAAACACCATATATTTT. The encoded protein is CAWTISGLPGNTIYF.

CDR3 in amino acids: CASSLEAGKGNEQFF. CDR3 DNA: TGTGCCAGCAGCCTCGAAGCGGGGAAAGGCAATGAGCAGTTCTTC. J is TRBJ2-1 and V is TRBV11-3; 7 bases align to TRBD2. CDR1 SGHNT and CDR2 YENEEA come from the germline V gene. V trimming: 5 bases; J trimming: 6 bases; junction bases outside the gene matches: 10. The CDR3 length is 15 residues.

The chain joins TRBV5-6 to TRBJ2-3, with 10 positions matching TRBD2. Germline V gene sequence: CDR1 SGHDT, CDR2 YYEEEE. After removal of 3 bases from V and 6 bases from J, the junction contained 13 bases not matched to a gene. The CDR3 runs 17 residues. Here the CDR3 DNA reads TGTGCCAGCAGCTCACTTCGGACTAGCGGACGCGACGATACGCAGTATTTT. Amino acids: CASSSLRTSGRDDTQYF.

CDR3 sequence reads: CASSLGEYSNQPQHF. CDR3 coding DNA: TGTGCCAGTAGTCTCGGAGAATATAGCAATCAGCCCCAGCATTTT. The rearrangement links TRBV19 to TRBJ1-5; D is undetermined. V was shortened by 5 bases and J by 0 bases, with 11 bases between the two germline ends. This CDR3 contains 15 residues. CDR1 is LNHDA and CDR2 is SQIVND in the germline V gene (reference sequence). The full variable domain, in which reference TRBV19 and TRBJ1-5 provide the parts outside the CDR3, is DGGITQSPKYLFRKEGQNVTLSCEQNLNHDAMYWYRQDPGQGLRLIYYSQIVNDFQKGDIAEGYSVSREKKESFPLTVTSAQKNPTAFYLCASSLGEYSNQPQHFGDGTRLSIL.

The chain combines TRBV7-8 with TRBJ1-5; D may be TRBD1 (6 bases). The germline V gene has CDR1 SGHVS and CDR2 FQNEAQ. Trimming left V 5 bases short and J 3 bases short, with 17 bases between. The CDR3 extends over 16 amino acids. This CDR3 reads CASSLGSTGTNQPQHF. CDR3 DNA sequence: TGTGCCAGCAGCCTGGGGAGCACAGGGACCAATCAGCCCCAGCATTTT.

This chain connects TRBV9 to TRBJ1-3, with a weak D call TRBD1 (5 bases). The V and J ends lost 3 bases and 0 bases respectively, with 16 bases between them. Germline V gene lookup returns CDR1 SGDLS and CDR2 YYNGEE. The CDR3 has 17 residues. For the CDR3, the DNA is TGTGCCAGCAGCGCCAACCCGGGACTCAGCTCTGGAAACACCATATATTTT. This gives the protein CASSANPGLSSGNTIYF. The whole variable domain, remainder taken from reference TRBV9 and TRBJ1-3, is DSGVTQTPKHLITATGQRVTLRCSPRSGDLSVYWYQQSLDQGLQFLIQYYNGEERAKGNILERFSAQQFPDLHSELNLSSLELGDSALYFCASSANPGLSSGNTIYFGEGSWLTVV.

The chain recombines TRBV24-1 with TRBJ1-5; D might be TRBD1 (5 bases). V shed 3 bases and J shed 1 base, with 9 bases lying between them. The V gene's germline CDR1 is KGHDR and CDR2 SFDVKD. The length of the CDR3 is 15 residues. The CDR3: CATSDPGISNQPQHF. The CDR3 bases are TGTGCCACCAGTGATCCAGGGATCAGCAATCAGCCCCAGCATTTT.

CDR3 DNA: TGCAGCGTTGAAGGGGGGACAGCCAATCCAAATACCAAAGCTTTCTTT. Its translation is CSVEGGTANPNTKAFF. The gene calls are TRBV29-1 and TRBJ1-1, with 7 bases aligning to TRBD1. CDR3 length: 16 amino acids. In germline, CDR1 is SQVTM, CDR2 ANQGSEA. J was trimmed by 9 bases and V by 1 base; bases with no gene match: 17.

The V gene is TRBV14, the J gene TRBJ1-6, with a weak D call TRBD1 (5 bases). There are 20 residues in the CDR3. Germline V gene sequence: CDR1 SGHDN, CDR2 FVKESK. V was trimmed by 1 base and J by 0 bases, leaving 19 bases between them. In DNA form, the CDR3 reads TGTGCCAGCAGCCAAGCGGTCTCAGGGCTCCTGAGCTCCTATAATTCACCCCTCCACTTT. Its protein is CASSQAVSGLLSSYNSPLHF. The full variable domain, with the rest looked up from reference TRBV14 and TRBJ1-6, is EAGVTQFPSHSVIEKGQTVTLRCDPISGHDNLYWYRRVMGKEIKFLLHFVKESKQDESGMPNNRFLAERTGGTYSTLKVQPAELEDSGVYFCASSQAVSGLLSSYNSPLHFGNGTRLTVT.

The rearrangement uses TRBV5-5 and TRBJ2-2, with TRBD1 identical over 7 bases. The CDR3 runs 14 residues. Germline assignment: CDR1 SGHKS and CDR2 YYEKEE (reference sequence). Trimming removed 4 bases from V and 6 bases from J; junction bases left unmatched: 6. Here the CDR3 DNA reads TGTGCCAGCAGCGTCGGGACAGCACCCGGGGAGCTGTTTTTT. Translation: CASSVGTAPGELFF.

The gene calls are TRBV30 and TRBJ1-3; 8 bases agree with TRBD1. Germline V lookup: CDR1 GTSNPN, CDR2 SVGIG (reference sequence). Trimming cost V 3 bases and J 8 bases; bases outside gene matches: 9. The CDR3 sequence is 14 residues long. The CDR3 loop reads CAWSPNDRGDTIYF. CDR3 bases: TGTGCCTGGAGCCCAAACGACAGGGGAGACACCATATATTTT.

J is TRBJ1-1 and V is TRBV7-9; 10 bases agree with TRBD1. With V trimmed by 6 bases and J by 2 bases, 6 bases remained unmatched. CDR1 is SEHNR, CDR2 FQNEAQ, per germline (reference sequence). This CDR3 spans 15 amino acids. The CDR3 region is CASRTKTGGNTEAFF. The CDR3 region has the DNA TGTGCCAGCAGGACGAAGACAGGGGGCAACACTGAAGCTTTCTTT.

DNA of the CDR3: TGTGCCAGCAGTCGGGACAGGGTATCCAACTATGGCTACACCTTC. Translating it yields CASSRDRVSNYGYTF. This rearrangement joins TRBV9 to TRBJ1-2; 9 bases fit TRBD1. The CDR3 is 15 residues long. Germline V gene lookup returns CDR1 SGDLS and CDR2 YYNGEE. V lost 5 bases, J lost 2 bases, and 7 bases stayed unmatched.

The genes are TRBV11-2 and TRBJ2-1, with TRBD1 identical over 7 bases. The CDR3 is 15 amino acids. The V and J ends lost 5 bases and 2 bases, in that order; junction bases with no gene match: 6. Germline V gene lookup returns CDR1 SGHAT and CDR2 FQNNGV. As DNA, the CDR3 is TGTGCCAGCAGCACGAACAGGGGTCCCTACAATGAGCAGTTCTTC. Translating it yields CASSTNRGPYNEQFF.

This chain connects TRBV2 to TRBJ2-1, with TRBD2 matching over 10 bases. Germline V gives CDR1 SNHLY, CDR2 FYNNEI. After removal of 5 bases from V and 3 bases from J, the junction contained 13 bases not matched to a gene. CDR3 length: 18 amino acids. CDR3 loop: CASSPEGGTSVSYNEQFF. DNA of the CDR3: TGTGCCAGCAGTCCTGAGGGGGGGACTAGCGTTAGCTACAATGAGCAGTTCTTC.

The rearrangement links TRBV10-3 to TRBJ1-3; 8 positions agree with TRBD1. CDR1 is ENHRY, CDR2 SYGVKD, per germline. The J segment lost 2 bases and the V segment lost 3 bases, leaving 3 bases of the junction unmatched. The CDR3 has 15 amino acids. CDR3 DNA sequence: TGTGCCATCAGTGATATACAGGGGGCTGGAAACACCATATATTTT. Encoded protein: CAISDIQGAGNTIYF.

The chain employs TRBV19 and TRBJ1-6; 11 nucleotides agree with TRBD1. Germline CDR1 reads LNHDA; CDR2 reads SQIVND (reference sequence). J was trimmed by 8 bases and V by 4 bases; bases with no gene match: 4. The CDR3 loop spans 15 amino acids. The chain's CDR3 is CASSRTGGADSPLHF. The DNA for the CDR3 is TGTGCCAGTAGTAGGACAGGGGGCGCTGATTCACCCCTCCACTTT.

V gene TRBV5-1 combines with J gene TRBJ2-5; D is ambiguous. V lost 3 bases, J lost 2 bases, and 11 bases lay in between. The CDR3 sequence is 14 residues long. Germline loops: CDR1 SGHRS, CDR2 YFSETQ. This CDR3 is CASSSNSGQETQYF. The DNA of the CDR3 is TGCGCCAGCAGCTCCAATTCCGGGCAAGAGACCCAGTACTTC.

The V call is TRBV6-1, the J call TRBJ2-3; 7 nucleotides match TRBD1. V shed 1 base and J 4 bases; nucleotides not matched to a gene: 5. Germline CDR1 and CDR2: MNHNS and SASEGT. The CDR3 sequence is 15 residues long. CDR3 nucleotide sequence: TGTGCCAGCAGTGAAGGAGGGGGCAGCGCAGATACGCAGTATTTT. It translates to CASSEGGGSADTQYF.